The present T cell receptor beta chain was sequenced within a study of cytotoxic CD8 clonotypes in ibrutinib-treated CLL. Study-level background: Among the patients, fewer than twelve presented as relapsed/refractory and about 16 as treatment-naive; around 18 showed unmutated IGHV. Response was recorded as partial in roughly 24 patients and complete in 2; at median approximately six years, about 14 remained remitted and approximately twelve had progressed.

Germline V CDR1 and CDR2: SGHNT, YYREEE (reference sequence). V was pared by 4 bases and J by 0 bases, with 23 bases between. This CDR3 is 19 amino acids long. The planned depth of sequencing spanned 1 in 200,000 to 1 in 1 million T cells. The assay was immunoSEQ multiplex PCR, and TCRdb's table has in-frame clones only and misses some. Of over 30,000 clones listed, approximately 67% are singletons. PBMCs that had been cryopreserved were the source of about 2 micrograms of genomic DNA for TCR beta libraries. This receptor was obtained from a human donor with chronic lymphocytic leukemia. J is TRBJ2-4 and V is TRBV5-4; D perhaps matches TRBD2 (6 bases). This sample comprised PBMCs, obtained at disease progression, from a patient treated with ibrutinib. DNA for the CDR3: TGTGCCAGCAGCCAACCGGGAACTAGCCTCAAAGGAGCCAAAAACATTCAGTACTTC. Its translation is CASSQPGTSLKGAKNIQYF.